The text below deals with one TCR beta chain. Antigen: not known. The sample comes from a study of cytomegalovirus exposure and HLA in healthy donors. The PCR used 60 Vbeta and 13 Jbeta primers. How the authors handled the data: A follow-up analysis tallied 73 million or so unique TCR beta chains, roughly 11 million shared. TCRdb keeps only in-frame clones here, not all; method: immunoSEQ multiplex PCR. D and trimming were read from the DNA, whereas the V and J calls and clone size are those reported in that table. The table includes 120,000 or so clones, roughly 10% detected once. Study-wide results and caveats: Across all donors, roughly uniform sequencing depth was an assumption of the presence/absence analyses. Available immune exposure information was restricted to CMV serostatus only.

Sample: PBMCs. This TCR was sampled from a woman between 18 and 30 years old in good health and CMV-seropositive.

The CDR3 spells CASSSAGVPWNEQFF. The CDR3 DNA sequence: TGTGCCAGCAGCTCTGCAGGGGTCCCGTGGAATGAGCAGTTCTTC. This chain uses TRBV7-9 with TRBJ2-1, with D tentatively TRBD1 (6 bases). From germline, CDR1 is SEHNR and CDR2 FQNEAQ (reference sequence). This CDR3 is 15 amino acids long. V lost 4 bases, J lost 7 bases, and 17 bases lay in between.